The rows below give T cell receptor beta chains drawn from one sample of a study of blood T cell repertoires in COVID-19. Clones were read by immunoSEQ multiplex PCR, and TCRdb kept only the in-frame ones, dropping some. The sample consists of 250,000 to 300,000 clones, less than 85% of them appearing once. Sample: peripheral blood. Receptors originate from a man between 60 and 70 years old who had recovered from COVID-19. Both conserved end residues are part of each CDR3. D genes are given only for firm matches. A row's size may be missing; if present it is once, few, many or a size class.

v_call,j_call,clone_size,d_call,cdr3_aa,cdr3_nt
TRBV6-6,TRBJ2-2,.,.,CASRPGSGQNTGELFF,TGTGCCAGCAGGCCGGGTTCGGGACAGAACACCGGGGAGCTGTTTTTT
TRBV7-2,TRBJ1-2,few,TRBD1,CASSLGQFYGYTF,TGTGCCAGCAGCTTGGGACAGTTTTATGGCTACACCTTC
TRBV6-5,TRBJ2-7,once,TRBD2,CASSYPGLAGYEQYF,TGTGCCAGCAGTTATCCGGGACTAGCGGGCTACGAGCAGTACTTC
TRBV3-1/TRBV3-2,TRBJ2-7,few,.,CASSQVSFRGYEQYF,TGTGCCAGCAGCCAAGTGAGCTTCCGGGGATACGAGCAGTACTTC
TRBV18,TRBJ2-5,.,.,CASSPPLQRETQYF,TGTGCCAGCTCACCACCATTACAGCGGGAGACCCAGTACTTC
TRBV9,TRBJ2-1,once,TRBD2,CASSVIAGDAQLF,TGTGCCAGCAGCGTAATAGCGGGGGACGCCCAACTCTTC
TRBV2,TRBJ1-4,once,TRBD1,CASSDRRRTGTTF,TGTGCCAGCAGTGATCGGAGACGGACAGGCACCACTTTT
TRBV5-6,TRBJ1-2,.,TRBD1,CASSTRGVYGYTF,TGTGCCAGCAGCACCAGGGGGGTCTATGGCTACACCTTC
TRBV5-1,TRBJ1-5,.,TRBD1,CASSLGGGNGNQPQHF,TGCGCCAGCAGCTTGGGAGGGGGCAATGGCAATCAGCCCCAGCATTTT
TRBV19,TRBJ1-6,once,.,CASSTPGPIPLHF,TGTGCCAGTAGTACTCCGGGTCCGATACCCCTCCACTTT
TRBV6-5,TRBJ2-2,once,TRBD2,CASSYNRGSTGELFF,TGTGCCAGCAGTTACAACCGCGGGAGCACCGGGGAGCTGTTTTTT
TRBV3-1/TRBV3-2,TRBJ1-1,.,.,CASSLGLGGANTEAFF,TGTGCCAGCAGCCTTGGACTAGGGGGGGCGAACACTGAAGCTTTCTTT
TRBV6-1,TRBJ2-1,.,TRBD2,CASSVQRGTSGLPYNEQFF,TGTGCCAGCAGTGTCCAGCGCGGGACTAGCGGATTACCCTACAATGAGCAGTTCTTC
TRBV12-5,TRBJ1-1,.,.,CASGLGDYEAFF,TGTGCTAGTGGTTTGGGGGACTATGAAGCTTTCTTT
TRBV10-1,TRBJ2-1,.,.,CASSRGNEQFF,TGCGCCAGCAGCAGGGGTAATGAGCAGTTCTTC
TRBV30,TRBJ1-5,.,TRBD1,CAWSERQGGNQPQHF,TGTGCCTGGAGTGAGAGACAGGGTGGCAATCAGCCCCAGCATTTT
TRBV6-5,TRBJ1-2,.,TRBD1,CASRKTGSVYGYTF,TGTGCCAGCAGAAAGACAGGGTCTGTCTATGGCTACACCTTC
TRBV6-5,TRBJ2-2,.,TRBD1,CASVTGRNTGELFF,TGTGCCAGCGTGACAGGGAGAAACACCGGGGAGCTGTTTTTT
TRBV19,TRBJ1-1,.,TRBD1,CASKTGTGENAEAFF,TGTGCCAGTAAGACTGGGACAGGGGAGAATGCTGAAGCTTTCTTT
TRBV19,TRBJ2-1,.,.,CASSRQQGFEQFF,TGTGCCAGTAGTCGACAACAGGGATTCGAGCAGTTCTTC
TRBV18,TRBJ2-5,.,.,CASSKGREETQYF,TGTGCCAGCTCAAAGGGCAGGGAAGAGACCCAGTACTTC
TRBV18,TRBJ2-7,once,TRBD1,CASSPQGQGVGYEQYF,TGTGCCAGCTCACCGCAGGGACAGGGGGTTGGCTACGAGCAGTACTTC
TRBV9,TRBJ2-2,once,TRBD1,CASNAGTGDTGELFF,TGTGCCAGCAACGCCGGGACAGGGGACACCGGGGAGCTGTTTTTT
TRBV5-4,TRBJ2-2,.,TRBD1,CASSLGQGANTGELFF,TGTGCCAGCAGCTTAGGACAGGGGGCGAACACCGGGGAGCTGTTTTTT